This T cell receptor (beta chain) was obtained from a study of siplizumab effects on memory and regulatory T cells. Study outcomes and limitations: Contribution to the alloresponse seemed major for naive T cells, which also seemed more diverse than memory cells. Roughly 80-95% of proliferating clones (CD4+ or CD8+) could not be assigned a naive or memory phenotype. Mappable alloreactive CD4+ clones averaged approximately 62% Treg-derived with siplizumab versus about 30% in controls.

Concerning this clone: Antigen unknown.

Assay: immunoSEQ multiplex PCR; the TCRdb copy retains only in-frame clones and omits some. This table holds about 99,000 clones, 93% found once. Per the germline V gene, CDR1 is MNHNY and CDR2 is SVGAGI (reference sequence). The CDR3 is 16 amino acids. V was cut by 0 bases and J by 2 bases, with 13 bases left in between. The chain is built from TRBV6-6 and TRBJ1-2, with TRBD1 as a possible D gene (6 bases). The specimen was Tregs sorted from blood. The sequence came from a human donor in good health. CDR3 residues: CASSYSTGTTNYGYTF. The CDR3, as DNA: TGTGCCAGCAGTTACTCGACGGGGACAACAAACTATGGCTACACCTTC.